The T cell receptor beta chain described here comes from a study of T cell repertoires in cytomegalovirus infection. Whole-study findings and limits: The ex vivo response was dominated by HLA-C-restricted CMV-specific TCR beta clonotypes.

Using its own MiXCR run on the reads, TCRdb lists one record per CDR3 protein. The sample shows over 450,000 distinct CDR3 sequences, 10% to 12% of them seen only once. This clonotype was picked up many times. Antigen: not known. Trimming took 1 base from V and 7 from J, leaving 11 bases between them. CDR3 length equals 14 residues. Germline V gene lookup returns CDR1 SGHAT and CDR2 FQNNGV. The J gene is TRBJ1-5, the V gene TRBV11-2, with a tentative D call TRBD1 (5 bases). This receptor was obtained from a human donor in good health (CMV status not recorded). Some clones in this sample may be carry-over from other donors' samples. The sequencing input was PBMCs. The DNA for the CDR3 is TGTGCCAGCAGCTTAGTGGGGCGCGGGCAGCCCCAGCATTTT. Protein product: CASSLVGRGQPQHF.